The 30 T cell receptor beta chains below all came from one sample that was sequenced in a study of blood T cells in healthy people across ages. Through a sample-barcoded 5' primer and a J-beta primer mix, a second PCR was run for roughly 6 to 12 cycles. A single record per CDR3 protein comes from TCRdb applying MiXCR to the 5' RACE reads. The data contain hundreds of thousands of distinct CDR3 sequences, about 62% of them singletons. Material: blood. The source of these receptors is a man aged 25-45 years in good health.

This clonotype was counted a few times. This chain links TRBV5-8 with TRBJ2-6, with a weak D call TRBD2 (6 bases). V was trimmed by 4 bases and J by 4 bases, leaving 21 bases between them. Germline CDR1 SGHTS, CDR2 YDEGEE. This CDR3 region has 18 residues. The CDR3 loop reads CASSPLGGSDGGANVLTF. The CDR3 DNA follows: TGTGCCAGCAGCCCCTTGGGGGGATCAGACGGCGGGGCCAACGTCCTGACTTTC.

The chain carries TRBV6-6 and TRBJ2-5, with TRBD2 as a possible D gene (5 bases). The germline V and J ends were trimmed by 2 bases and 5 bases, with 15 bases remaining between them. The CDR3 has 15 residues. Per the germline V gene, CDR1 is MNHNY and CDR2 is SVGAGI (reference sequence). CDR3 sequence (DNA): TGTGCCAGCAGTTACCGACCGACGACGGGGGAGACCCAGTACTTC. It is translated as CASSYRPTTGETQYF.

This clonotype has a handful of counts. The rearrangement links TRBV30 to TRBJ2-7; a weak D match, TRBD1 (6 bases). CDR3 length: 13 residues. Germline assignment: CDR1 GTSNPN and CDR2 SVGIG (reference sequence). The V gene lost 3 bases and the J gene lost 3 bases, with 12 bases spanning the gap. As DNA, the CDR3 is TGTGCCTGGAGAGTCGACAGGCTCTACGAGCAGTACTTC. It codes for CAWRVDRLYEQYF.

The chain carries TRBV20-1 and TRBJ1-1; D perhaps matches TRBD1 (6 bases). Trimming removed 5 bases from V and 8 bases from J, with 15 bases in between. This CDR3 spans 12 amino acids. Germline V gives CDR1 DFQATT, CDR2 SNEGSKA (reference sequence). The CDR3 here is CSAGSGTSEAFF. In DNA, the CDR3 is TGCAGTGCTGGGTCAGGGACATCCGAAGCTTTCTTT.

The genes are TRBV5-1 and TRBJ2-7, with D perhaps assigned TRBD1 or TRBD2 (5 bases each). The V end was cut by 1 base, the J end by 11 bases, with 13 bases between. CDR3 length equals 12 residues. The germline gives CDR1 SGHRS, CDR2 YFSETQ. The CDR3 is CASSLPGALEYF. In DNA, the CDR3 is TGCGCCAGCAGCTTGCCCGGGGCATTGGAGTACTTC.

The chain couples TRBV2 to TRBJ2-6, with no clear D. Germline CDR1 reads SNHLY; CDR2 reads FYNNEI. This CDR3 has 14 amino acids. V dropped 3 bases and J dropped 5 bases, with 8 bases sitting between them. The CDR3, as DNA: TGTGCCAGCAGTGATAATGCAAGGGCCAACGTCCTGACTTTC. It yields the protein CASSDNARANVLTF.

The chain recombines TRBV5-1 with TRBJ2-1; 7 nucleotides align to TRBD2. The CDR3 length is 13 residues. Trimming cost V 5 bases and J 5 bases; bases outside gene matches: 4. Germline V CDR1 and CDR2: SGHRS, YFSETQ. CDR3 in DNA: TGCGCCAGCAGGCTAGCGGATAACAATGAGCAGTTCTTC. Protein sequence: CASRLADNNEQFF.

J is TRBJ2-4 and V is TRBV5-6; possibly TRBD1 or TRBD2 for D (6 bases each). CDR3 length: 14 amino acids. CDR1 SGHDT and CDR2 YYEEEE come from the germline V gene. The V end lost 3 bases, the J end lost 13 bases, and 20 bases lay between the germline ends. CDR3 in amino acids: CASSSRGGQSEQYF. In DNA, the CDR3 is TGTGCCAGCAGCTCCCGGGGAGGACAGTCGGAGCAGTACTTC.

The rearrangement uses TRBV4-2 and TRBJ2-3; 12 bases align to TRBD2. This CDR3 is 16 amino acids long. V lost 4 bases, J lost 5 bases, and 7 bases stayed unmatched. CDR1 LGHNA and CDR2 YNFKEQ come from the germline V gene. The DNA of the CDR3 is TGTGCCAGCAGCCCCCGACTAGCGGGGGTAGTAGATACGCAGTATTTT. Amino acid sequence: CASSPRLAGVVDTQYF.

In nucleotides, the CDR3 is TGCAGCGTTGGAACAGGGCTGGGGTACGAGCAGTACTTC. Translating gives CSVGTGLGYEQYF. The chain joins TRBV29-1 to TRBJ2-4, with a tentative D call TRBD1 (6 bases). The tail of the sequence fits TRBJ2-7 better, so the J call may be wrong. The CDR3 is made up of 13 amino acids. Germline V lookup: CDR1 SQVTM, CDR2 ANQGSEA.

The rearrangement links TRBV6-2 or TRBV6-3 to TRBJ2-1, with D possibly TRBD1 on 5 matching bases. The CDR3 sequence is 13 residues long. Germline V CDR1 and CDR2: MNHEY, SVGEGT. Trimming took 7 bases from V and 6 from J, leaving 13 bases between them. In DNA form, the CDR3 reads TGTGCCAGCAATATGGTAAGGGGCAATGAGCAGTTCTTC. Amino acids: CASNMVRGNEQFF.

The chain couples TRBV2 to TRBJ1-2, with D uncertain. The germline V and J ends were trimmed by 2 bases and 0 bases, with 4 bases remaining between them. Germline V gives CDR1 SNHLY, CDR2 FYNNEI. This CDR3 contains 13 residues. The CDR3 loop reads CASSEIPNYGYTF. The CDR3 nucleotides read TGTGCCAGCAGTGAAATCCCTAACTATGGCTACACCTTC.

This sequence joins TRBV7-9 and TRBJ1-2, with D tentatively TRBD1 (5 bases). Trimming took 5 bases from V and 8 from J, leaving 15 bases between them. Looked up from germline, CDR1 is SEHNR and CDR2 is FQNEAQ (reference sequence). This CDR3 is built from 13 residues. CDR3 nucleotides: TGTGCCAGCAGCCAGCAAGTCGGGGGAGGCTACACCTTC. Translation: CASSQQVGGGYTF.

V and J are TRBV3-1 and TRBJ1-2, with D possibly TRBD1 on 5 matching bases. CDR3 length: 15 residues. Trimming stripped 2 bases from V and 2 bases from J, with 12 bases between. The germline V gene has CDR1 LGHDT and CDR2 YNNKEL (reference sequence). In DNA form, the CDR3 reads TGTGCCAGCAGCCAAAATGGACACCTAAACTATGGCTACACCTTC. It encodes CASSQNGHLNYGYTF.

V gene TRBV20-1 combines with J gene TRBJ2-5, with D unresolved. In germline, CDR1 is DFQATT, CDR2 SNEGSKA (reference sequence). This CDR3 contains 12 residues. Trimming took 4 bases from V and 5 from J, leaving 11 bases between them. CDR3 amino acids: CSAMPQPETQYF. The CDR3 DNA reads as TGCAGTGCTATGCCCCAGCCCGAGACCCAGTACTTC.

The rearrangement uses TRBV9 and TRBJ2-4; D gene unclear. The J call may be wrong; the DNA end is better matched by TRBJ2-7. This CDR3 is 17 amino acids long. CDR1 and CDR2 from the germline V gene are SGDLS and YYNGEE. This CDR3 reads CASSSLKRLTLNSEQYF. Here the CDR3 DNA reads TGTGCCAGCAGCTCCCTGAAAAGACTCACGTTAAACTCCGAGCAGTACTTC.

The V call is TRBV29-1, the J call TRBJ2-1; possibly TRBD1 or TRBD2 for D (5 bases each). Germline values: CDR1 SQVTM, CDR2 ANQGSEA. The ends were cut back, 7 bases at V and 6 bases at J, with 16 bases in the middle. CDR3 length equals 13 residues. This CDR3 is CSAGPGAGNEQFF. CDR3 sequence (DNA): TGCAGCGCGGGGCCCGGGGCAGGCAATGAGCAGTTCTTC.

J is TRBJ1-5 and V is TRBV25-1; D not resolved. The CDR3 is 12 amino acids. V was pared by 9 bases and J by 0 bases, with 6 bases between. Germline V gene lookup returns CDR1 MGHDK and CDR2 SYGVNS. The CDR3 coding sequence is TGTGCCAGTCAGGATAGCAATCAGCCCCAGCATTTT. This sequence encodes CASQDSNQPQHF.

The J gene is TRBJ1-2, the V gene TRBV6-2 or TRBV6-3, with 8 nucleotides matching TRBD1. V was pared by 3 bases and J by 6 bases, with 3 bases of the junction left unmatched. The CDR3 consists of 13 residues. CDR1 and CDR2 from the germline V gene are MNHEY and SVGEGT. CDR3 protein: CASSYVDRDGYTF. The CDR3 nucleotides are TGTGCCAGCAGTTATGTGGACAGGGATGGCTACACCTTC.

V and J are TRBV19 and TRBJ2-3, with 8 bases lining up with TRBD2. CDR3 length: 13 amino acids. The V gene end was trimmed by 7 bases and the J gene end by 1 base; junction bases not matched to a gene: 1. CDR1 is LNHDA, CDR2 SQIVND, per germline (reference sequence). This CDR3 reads CASKAGGTDTQYF. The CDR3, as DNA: TGTGCCAGTAAAGCGGGGGGCACAGATACGCAGTATTTT.

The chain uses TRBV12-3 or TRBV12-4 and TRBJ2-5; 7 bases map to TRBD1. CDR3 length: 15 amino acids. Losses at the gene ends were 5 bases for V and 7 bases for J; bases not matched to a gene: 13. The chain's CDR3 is CASSTYRGLMGTQYF. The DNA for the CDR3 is TGTGCCAGCAGTACCTACAGGGGATTGATGGGGACCCAGTACTTC.

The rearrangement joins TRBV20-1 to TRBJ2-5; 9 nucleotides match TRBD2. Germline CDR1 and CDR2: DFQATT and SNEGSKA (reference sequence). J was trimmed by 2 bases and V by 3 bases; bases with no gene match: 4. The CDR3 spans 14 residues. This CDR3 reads CSARTSGNQETQYF. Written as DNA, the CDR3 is TGCAGTGCTAGGACTAGCGGAAATCAAGAGACCCAGTACTTC.

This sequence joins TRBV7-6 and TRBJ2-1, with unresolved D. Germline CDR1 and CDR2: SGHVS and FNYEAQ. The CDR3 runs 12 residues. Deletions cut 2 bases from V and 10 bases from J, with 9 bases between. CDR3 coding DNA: TGTGCCAGCAGCTTACGTAAGGGCGAGCAGTTCTTC. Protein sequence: CASSLRKGEQFF. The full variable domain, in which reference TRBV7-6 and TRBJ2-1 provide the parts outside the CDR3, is GAGVSQSPRYKVTKRGQDVALRCDPISGHVSLYWYRQALGQGPEFLTYFNYEAQQDKSGLPNDRFSAERPEGSISTLTIQRTEQRDSAMYRCASSLRKGEQFFGPGTRLTVL.

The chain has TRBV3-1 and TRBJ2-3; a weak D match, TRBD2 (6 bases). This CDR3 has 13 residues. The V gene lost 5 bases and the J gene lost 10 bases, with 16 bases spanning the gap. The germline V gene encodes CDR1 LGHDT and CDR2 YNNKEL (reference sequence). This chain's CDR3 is CASSTDGTFSQYF. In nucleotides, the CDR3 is TGTGCCAGCAGCACTGACGGGACTTTTTCGCAGTATTTT.

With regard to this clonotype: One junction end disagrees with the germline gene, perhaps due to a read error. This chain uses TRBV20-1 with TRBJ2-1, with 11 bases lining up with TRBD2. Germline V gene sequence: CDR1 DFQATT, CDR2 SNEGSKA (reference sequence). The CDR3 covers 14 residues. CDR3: CSALFASGGNERFF. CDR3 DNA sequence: TGCAGTGCTCTTTTTGCTAGCGGGGGGAATGAGCGGTTCTTC.

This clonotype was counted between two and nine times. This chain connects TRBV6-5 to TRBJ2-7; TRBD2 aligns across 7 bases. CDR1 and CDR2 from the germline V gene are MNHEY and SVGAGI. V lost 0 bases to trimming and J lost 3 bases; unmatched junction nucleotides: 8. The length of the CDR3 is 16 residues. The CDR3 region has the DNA TGTGCCAGCAGTTACTCGGGGACTACCAACCTCTACGAGCAGTACTTC. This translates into CASSYSGTTNLYEQYF.

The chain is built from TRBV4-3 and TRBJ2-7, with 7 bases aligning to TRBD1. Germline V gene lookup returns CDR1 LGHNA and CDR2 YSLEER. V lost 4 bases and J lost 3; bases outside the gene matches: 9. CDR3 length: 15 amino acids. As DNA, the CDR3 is TGCGCCAGCAGCCGAGAGACAGGGCGAGACTACGAGCAGTACTTC. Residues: CASSRETGRDYEQYF.

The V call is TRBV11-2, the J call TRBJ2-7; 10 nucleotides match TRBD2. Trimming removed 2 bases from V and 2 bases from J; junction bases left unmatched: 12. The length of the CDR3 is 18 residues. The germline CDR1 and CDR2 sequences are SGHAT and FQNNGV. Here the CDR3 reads CASSLRLAGAPRPYEQYF. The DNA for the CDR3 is TGTGCCAGCAGCTTAAGGCTAGCGGGGGCGCCACGACCCTACGAGCAGTACTTC.

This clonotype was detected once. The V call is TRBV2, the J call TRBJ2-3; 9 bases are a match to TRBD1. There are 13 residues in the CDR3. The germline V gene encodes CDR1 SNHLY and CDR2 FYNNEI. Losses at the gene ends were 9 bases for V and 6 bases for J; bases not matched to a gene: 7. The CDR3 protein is CASGTGNYDTQYF. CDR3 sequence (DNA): TGTGCCAGTGGGACAGGGAATTATGATACGCAGTATTTT.

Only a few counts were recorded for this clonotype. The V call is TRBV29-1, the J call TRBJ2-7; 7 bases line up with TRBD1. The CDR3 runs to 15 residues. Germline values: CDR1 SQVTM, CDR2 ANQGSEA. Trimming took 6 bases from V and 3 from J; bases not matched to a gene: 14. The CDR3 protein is CSVLDRTNGGYEQYF. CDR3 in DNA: TGCAGCGTCCTGGACAGGACCAATGGCGGCTACGAGCAGTACTTC.